A selection of T cell receptor beta chains follows, all from one sample in a study of T cell responses to AZD1222 COVID-19 vaccine. This table comes from immunoSEQ multiplex PCR, and its TCRdb copy is limited to in-frame clones, with some not included. The sample carries 97,000 or so clones, approximately 88% recorded once. The sequenced sample was peripheral blood, obtained on day 0 of AZD1222 vaccination. These receptor sequences come from an adult in good health. CDR3s include the opening cysteine and the closing phenylalanine or tryptophan. D genes are given only for firm matches. Clone size is stated in some rows and not others, as once, few, many or a class when expanded.

clone_size d_call j_call v_call cdr3_aa cdr3_nt
NA TRBD1 TRBJ2-5 TRBV10-3 CAISEAAQGARETQYF TGTGCCATCAGTGAAGCTGCACAGGGGGCGAGAGAGACCCAGTACTTC
NA TRBD1 TRBJ1-2 TRBV28 CASTPPGGDFYGYTF TGTGCCAGCACCCCCCCAGGGGGCGATTTCTATGGCTACACCTTC
NA TRBD1 TRBJ1-3 TRBV7-9 CASSLYGQGGSGNTIYF TGTGCCAGCAGCTTATACGGCCAGGGGGGCTCTGGAAACACCATATATTTT
NA NA TRBJ1-5 TRBV9 CASSLLGGENQPQHF TGTGCCAGCAGCCTGCTGGGGGGGGAAAATCAGCCCCAGCATTTT
NA TRBD2 TRBJ2-2 TRBV12-5 CASGSGLVTGELFF TGTGCTAGTGGTTCGGGACTAGTCACCGGGGAGCTGTTTTTT
NA NA TRBJ1-1 TRBV9 CASSVGGHEAFF TGTGCCAGCAGCGTAGGGGGACATGAAGCTTTCTTT
NA NA TRBJ1-3 TRBV19 CASSIAGYSGNTIYF TGTGCCAGTAGTATTGCAGGTTACTCTGGAAACACCATATATTTT
NA TRBD1 TRBJ2-3 TRBV15 CATSTRTGGDTQYF TGTGCCACCAGCACAAGGACAGGCGGAGATACGCAGTATTTT
NA NA TRBJ1-2 TRBV21-1 CASSRGPSRGYTF TGTGCCAGCAGCAGGGGACCATCACGGGGCTACACCTTC
NA NA TRBJ1-1 TRBV6-5 CASSYAGENPEAFF TGTGCCAGCAGTTATGCAGGGGAGAACCCTGAAGCTTTCTTT
NA TRBD1 TRBJ2-7 TRBV19 CASSKQSGGISYEQYF TGTGCCAGTAGTAAACAATCAGGGGGAATATCCTACGAGCAGTACTTC
NA NA TRBJ1-6 TRBV3-1/TRBV3-2 CASSQLEGSPLHF TGTGCCAGCAGCCAGTTGGAGGGTTCACCCCTCCACTTT
NA NA TRBJ1-1 TRBV27 CASSRKSTLPTEAFF TGTGCCAGCAGTAGGAAATCGACTCTGCCCACTGAAGCTTTCTTT
NA NA TRBJ2-1 TRBV6-5 CASRRGLKNEQFF TGTGCCAGCAGAAGGGGACTCAAGAATGAGCAGTTCTTC
NA NA TRBJ2-7 TRBV20-1 CSARTGFEQYF TGCAGTGCTAGAACCGGGTTCGAGCAGTACTTC
few NA TRBJ1-6 TRBV12-3/TRBV12-4 CASRPTGNSPLHF TGTGCCAGCAGACCAACAGGGAATTCACCCCTCCACTTT
NA TRBD1 TRBJ2-7 TRBV5-5 CASSLLTGSLYEQYF TGTGCCAGCAGCTTACTGACAGGGTCCCTCTACGAGCAGTACTTC
NA NA TRBJ2-1 TRBV28 CASSLRGLEQFF TGTGCCAGCAGTTTGAGGGGACTTGAGCAGTTCTTC